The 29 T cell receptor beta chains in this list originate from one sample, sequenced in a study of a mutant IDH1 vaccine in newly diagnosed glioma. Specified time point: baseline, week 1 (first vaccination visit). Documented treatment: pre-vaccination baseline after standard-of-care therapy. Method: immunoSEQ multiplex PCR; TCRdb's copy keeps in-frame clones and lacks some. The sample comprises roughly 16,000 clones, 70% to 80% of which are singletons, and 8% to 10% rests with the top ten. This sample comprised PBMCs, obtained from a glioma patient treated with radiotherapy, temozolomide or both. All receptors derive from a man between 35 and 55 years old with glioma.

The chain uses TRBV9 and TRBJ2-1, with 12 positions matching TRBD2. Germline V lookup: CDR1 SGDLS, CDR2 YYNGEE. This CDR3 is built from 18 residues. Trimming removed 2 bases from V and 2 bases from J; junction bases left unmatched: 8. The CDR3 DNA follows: TGTGCCAGCAGCGTCGGCACAGGGACTAGCGGGCCCTACAATGAGCAGTTCTTC. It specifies CASSVGTGTSGPYNEQFF.

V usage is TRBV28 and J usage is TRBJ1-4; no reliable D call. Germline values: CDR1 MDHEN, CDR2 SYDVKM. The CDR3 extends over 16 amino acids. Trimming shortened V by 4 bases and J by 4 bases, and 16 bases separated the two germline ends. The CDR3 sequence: CASSSPRGGHNEKLFF. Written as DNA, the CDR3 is TGTGCCAGCAGTTCTCCCCGGGGAGGCCATAATGAAAAACTGTTTTTT.

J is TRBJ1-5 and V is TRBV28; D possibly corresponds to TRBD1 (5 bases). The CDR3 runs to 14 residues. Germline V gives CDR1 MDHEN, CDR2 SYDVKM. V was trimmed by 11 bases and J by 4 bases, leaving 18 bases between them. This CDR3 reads CASQEPAGNQPQHF. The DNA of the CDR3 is TGTGCCTCACAGGAGCCCGCAGGTAATCAGCCCCAGCATTTT.

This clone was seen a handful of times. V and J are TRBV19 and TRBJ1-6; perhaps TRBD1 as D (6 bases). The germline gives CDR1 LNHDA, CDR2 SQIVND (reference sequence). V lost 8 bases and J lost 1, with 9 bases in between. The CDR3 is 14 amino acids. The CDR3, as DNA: TGTGCCAGTTTGCAGGGGTCCTATAATTCACCCCTCCACTTT. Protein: CASLQGSYNSPLHF.

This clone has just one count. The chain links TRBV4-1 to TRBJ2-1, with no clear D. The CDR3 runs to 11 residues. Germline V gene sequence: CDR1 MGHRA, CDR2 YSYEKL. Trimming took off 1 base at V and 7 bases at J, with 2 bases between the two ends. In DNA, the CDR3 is TGCGCCAGCAGCCAAGTAAATGAGCAGTTCTTC. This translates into CASSQVNEQFF.

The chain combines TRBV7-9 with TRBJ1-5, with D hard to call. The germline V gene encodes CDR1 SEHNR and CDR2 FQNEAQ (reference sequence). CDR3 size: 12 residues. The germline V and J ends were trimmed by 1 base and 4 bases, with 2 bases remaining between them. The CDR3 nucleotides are TGTGCCAGCAGCTTAGTTAATCAGCCCCAGCATTTT. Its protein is CASSLVNQPQHF.

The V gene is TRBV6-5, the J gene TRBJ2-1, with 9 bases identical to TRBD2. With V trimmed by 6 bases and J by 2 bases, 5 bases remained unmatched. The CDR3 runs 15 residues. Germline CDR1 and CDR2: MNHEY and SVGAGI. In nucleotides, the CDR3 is TGTGCCAGCAGGCCTTTAGCGGGAGCCTACAATGAGCAGTTCTTC. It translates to CASRPLAGAYNEQFF.

The CDR3 DNA reads as TGTGCCAGCAGCTTCGGACAGGGAAGCGGTGGCTACACCTTC. It is translated as CASSFGQGSGGYTF. The chain links TRBV7-2 to TRBJ1-2, with 8 bases lining up with TRBD1. The germline gives CDR1 SGHTA, CDR2 FQGNSA. The CDR3 totals 14 residues. V lost 3 bases to trimming and J lost 7 bases; unmatched junction nucleotides: 7. The variable domain in full, completed from reference TRBV7-2 and TRBJ1-2, reads GAGVSQSPSNKVTEKGKDVELRCDPISGHTALYWYRQSLGQGLEFLIYFQGNSAPDKSGLPSDRFSAERTGGSVSTLTIQRTQQEDSAVYLCASSFGQGSGGYTFGSGTRLTVV.

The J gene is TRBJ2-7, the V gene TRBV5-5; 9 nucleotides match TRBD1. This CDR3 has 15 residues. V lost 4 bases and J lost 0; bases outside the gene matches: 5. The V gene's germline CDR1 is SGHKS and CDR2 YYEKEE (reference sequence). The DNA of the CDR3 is TGTGCCAGCAGCCCGGGACAGGGACGCTCCTACGAGCAGTACGTC. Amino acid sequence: CASSPGQGRSYEQYV.

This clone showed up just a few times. CDR3 region: CAWSYGRQSNQPQHF. The CDR3 DNA sequence: TGTGCCTGGAGTTATGGGAGACAGAGCAATCAGCCCCAGCATTTT. This rearrangement joins TRBV30 to TRBJ1-5, with D perhaps matching TRBD1 (5 bases). V was shortened by 2 bases and J by 1 base, with 12 bases between the two germline ends. Germline-derived CDR1 and CDR2 are GTSNPN and SVGIG (reference sequence). The CDR3 consists of 15 residues.

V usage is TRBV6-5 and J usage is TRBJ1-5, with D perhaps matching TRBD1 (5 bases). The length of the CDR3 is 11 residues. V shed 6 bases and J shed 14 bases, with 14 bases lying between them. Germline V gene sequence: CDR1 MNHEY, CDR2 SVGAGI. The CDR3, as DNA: TGTGCCAGCAGCGATGGGGGGTTAAAGCATTTT. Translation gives CASSDGGLKHF.

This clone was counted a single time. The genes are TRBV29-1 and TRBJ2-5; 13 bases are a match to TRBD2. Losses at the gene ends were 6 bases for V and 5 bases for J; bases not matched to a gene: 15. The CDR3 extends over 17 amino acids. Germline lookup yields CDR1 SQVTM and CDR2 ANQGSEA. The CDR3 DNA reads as TGCAGCGTCAAAGTCCCGGGACTAGCGGGATGGGTGGAGACCCAGTACTTC. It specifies CSVKVPGLAGWVETQYF.

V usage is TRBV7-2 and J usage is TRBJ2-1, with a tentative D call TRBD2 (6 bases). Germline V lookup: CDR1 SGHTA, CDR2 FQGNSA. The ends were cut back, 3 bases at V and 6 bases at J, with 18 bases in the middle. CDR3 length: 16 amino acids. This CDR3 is CASSLTSGRTANEQFF. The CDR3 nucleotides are TGTGCCAGCAGCTTGACGTCGGGGAGGACGGCCAATGAGCAGTTCTTC.

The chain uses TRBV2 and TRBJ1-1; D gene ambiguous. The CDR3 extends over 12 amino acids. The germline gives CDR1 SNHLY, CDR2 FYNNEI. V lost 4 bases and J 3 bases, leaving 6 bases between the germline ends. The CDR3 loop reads CASSVQYTEAFF. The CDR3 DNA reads TGTGCCAGCAGTGTCCAGTACACTGAAGCTTTCTTT.

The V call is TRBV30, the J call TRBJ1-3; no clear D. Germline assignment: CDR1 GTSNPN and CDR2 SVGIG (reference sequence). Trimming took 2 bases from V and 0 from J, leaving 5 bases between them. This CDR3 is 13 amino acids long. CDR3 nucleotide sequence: TGTGCCTGGAGTCGGGACTCTGGAAACACCATATATTTT. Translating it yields CAWSRDSGNTIYF.

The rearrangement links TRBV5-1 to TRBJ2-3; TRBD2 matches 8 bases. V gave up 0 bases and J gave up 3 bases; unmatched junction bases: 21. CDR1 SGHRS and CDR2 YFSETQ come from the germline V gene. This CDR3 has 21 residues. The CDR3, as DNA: TGCGCCAGCAGCTTGGCCGGGAGGGCTAGCGGACAGTCGGGACGAACAGATACGCAGTATTTT. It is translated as CASSLAGRASGQSGRTDTQYF.

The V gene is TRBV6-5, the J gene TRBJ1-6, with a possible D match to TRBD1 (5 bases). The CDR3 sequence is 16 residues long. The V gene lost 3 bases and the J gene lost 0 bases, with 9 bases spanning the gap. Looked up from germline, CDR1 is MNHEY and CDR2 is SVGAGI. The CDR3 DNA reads TGTGCCAGCAGTTATGACCAGGGCTCCTATAATTCACCCCTCCACTTT. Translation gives CASSYDQGSYNSPLHF.

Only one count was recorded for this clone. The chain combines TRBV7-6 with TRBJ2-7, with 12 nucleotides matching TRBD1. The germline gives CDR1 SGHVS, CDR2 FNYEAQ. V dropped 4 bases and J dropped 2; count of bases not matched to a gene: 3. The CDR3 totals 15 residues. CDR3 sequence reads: CASSSGQGATYEQYF. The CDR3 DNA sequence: TGTGCCAGCAGCTCGGGACAGGGGGCTACCTACGAGCAGTACTTC. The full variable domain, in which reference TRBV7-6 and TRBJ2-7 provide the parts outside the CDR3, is GAGVSQSPRYKVTKRGQDVALRCDPISGHVSLYWYRQALGQGPEFLTYFNYEAQQDKSGLPNDRFSAERPEGSISTLTIQRTEQRDSAMYRCASSSGQGATYEQYFGPGTRLTVT.

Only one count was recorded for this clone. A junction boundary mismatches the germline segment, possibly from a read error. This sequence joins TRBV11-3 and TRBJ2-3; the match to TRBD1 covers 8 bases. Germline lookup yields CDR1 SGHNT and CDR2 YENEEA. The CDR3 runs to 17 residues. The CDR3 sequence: CASNKLQQTGATDMQYF. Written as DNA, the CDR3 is TGTGCCAGCAACAAACTTCAACAGACAGGGGCCACAGATATGCAGTATTTT.

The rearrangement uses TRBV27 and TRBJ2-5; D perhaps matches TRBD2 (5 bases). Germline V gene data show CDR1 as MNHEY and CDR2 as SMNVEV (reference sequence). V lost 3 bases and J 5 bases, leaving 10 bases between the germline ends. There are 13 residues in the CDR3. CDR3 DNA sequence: TGTGCCAGCAGTTTCGGGGAGTCGGAGACCCAGTACTTC. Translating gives CASSFGESETQYF.

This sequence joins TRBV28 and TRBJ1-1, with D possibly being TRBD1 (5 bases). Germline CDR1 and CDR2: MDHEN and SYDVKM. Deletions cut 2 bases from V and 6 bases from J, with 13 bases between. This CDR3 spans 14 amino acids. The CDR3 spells CASSLGGTRAEAFF. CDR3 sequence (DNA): TGTGCCAGCAGTTTAGGGGGGACTAGGGCTGAAGCTTTCTTT.

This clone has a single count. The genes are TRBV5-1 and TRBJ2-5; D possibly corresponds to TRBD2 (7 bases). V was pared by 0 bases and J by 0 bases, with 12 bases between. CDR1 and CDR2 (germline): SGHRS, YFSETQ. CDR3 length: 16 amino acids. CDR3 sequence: CASSLGGRGNQETQYF. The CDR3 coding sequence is TGCGCCAGCAGCTTGGGGGGGCGGGGGAACCAAGAGACCCAGTACTTC. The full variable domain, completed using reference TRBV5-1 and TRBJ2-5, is KAGVTQTPRYLIKTRGQQVTLSCSPISGHRSVSWYQQTPGQGLQFLFEYFSETQRNKGNFPGRFSGRQFSNSRSEMNVSTLELGDSALYLCASSLGGRGNQETQYFGPGTRLLVL.

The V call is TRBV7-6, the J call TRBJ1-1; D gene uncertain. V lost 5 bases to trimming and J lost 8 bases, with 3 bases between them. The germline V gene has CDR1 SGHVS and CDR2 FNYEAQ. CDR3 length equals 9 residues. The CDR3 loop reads CASSPEAFF. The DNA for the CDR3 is TGTGCCAGCAGCCCAGAAGCTTTCTTT.

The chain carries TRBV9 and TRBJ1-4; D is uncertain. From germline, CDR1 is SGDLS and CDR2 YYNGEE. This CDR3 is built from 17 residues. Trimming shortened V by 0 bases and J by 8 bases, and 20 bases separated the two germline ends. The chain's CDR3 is CASSVGLHSGSEEKLFF. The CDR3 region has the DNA TGTGCCAGCAGCGTAGGCCTCCACAGCGGTAGCGAGGAAAAACTGTTTTTT. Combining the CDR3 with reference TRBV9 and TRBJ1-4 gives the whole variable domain DSGVTQTPKHLITATGQRVTLRCSPRSGDLSVYWYQQSLDQGLQFLIQYYNGEERAKGNILERFSAQQFPDLHSELNLSSLELGDSALYFCASSVGLHSGSEEKLFFGSGTQLSVL.

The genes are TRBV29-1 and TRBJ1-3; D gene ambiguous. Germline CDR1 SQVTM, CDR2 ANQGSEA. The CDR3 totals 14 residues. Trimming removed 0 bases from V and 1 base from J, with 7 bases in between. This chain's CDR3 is CSVEEGLSGNTIYF. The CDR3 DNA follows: TGCAGCGTTGAAGAAGGTTTATCTGGAAACACCATATATTTT.

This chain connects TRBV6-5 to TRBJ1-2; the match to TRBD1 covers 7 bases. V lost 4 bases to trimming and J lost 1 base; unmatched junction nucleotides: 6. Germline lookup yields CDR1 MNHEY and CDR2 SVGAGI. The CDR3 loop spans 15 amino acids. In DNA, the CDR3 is TGTGCCAGCAGTTTCTCGGGACAGCGTAACTATGGCTACACCTTC. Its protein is CASSFSGQRNYGYTF.

In DNA, the CDR3 is TGTGCCAGCAGCGAGGAGACTGAAGCTTTCTTT. Its translation is CASSEETEAFF. The V call is TRBV13, the J call TRBJ1-1; D not resolved. Trimming took off 5 bases at V and 5 bases at J, with 6 bases between the two ends. CDR1 PRHDT and CDR2 FYEKMQ come from the germline V gene (reference sequence). The CDR3 has 11 residues.

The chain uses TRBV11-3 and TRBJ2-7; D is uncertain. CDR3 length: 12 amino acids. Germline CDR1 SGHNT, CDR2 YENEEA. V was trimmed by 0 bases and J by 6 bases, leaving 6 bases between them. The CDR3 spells CASSLERPEQYV. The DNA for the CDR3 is TGTGCCAGCAGCTTAGAACGGCCCGAGCAGTACGTC.

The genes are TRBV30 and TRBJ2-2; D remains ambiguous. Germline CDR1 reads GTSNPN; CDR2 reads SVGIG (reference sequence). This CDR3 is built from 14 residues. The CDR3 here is CARSQALDTGELFF. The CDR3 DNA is TGTGCACGAAGCCAGGCGTTGGACACCGGGGAGCTGTTTTTT.